The present T cell receptor beta chain was sequenced within a study of OX40 agonist ivuxolimab in advanced cancers. This table comes from immunoSEQ multiplex PCR, and its TCRdb copy is limited to in-frame clones, with some not included. The table records 60,000 or so clones, 88% of them present only once. Germline V lookup: CDR1 SGHRS, CDR2 YFSETQ. V was cut by 0 bases and J by 1 base, with 7 bases left in between. The length of the CDR3 is 15 residues. Worth noting for this clone: The same CDR3 can be traced to other DNA sequences in this sample.

The source of this sequence is an adult with an advanced solid tumor such as melanoma, head and neck, liver or kidney cancer. The material was CD4+ or CD8+ T cells sorted from blood, obtained in a trial of the OX40 agonist ivuxolimab. The chain joins TRBV5-1 to TRBJ2-2; D remains ambiguous. This chain's CDR3 is CASSLDTENTGELFF. CDR3 DNA: TGCGCCAGCAGCTTGGATACTGAGAACACCGGGGAGCTGTTTTTT.